A selection of T cell receptor beta chains follows, all from one sample in a study of cytomegalovirus exposure and HLA in healthy donors. The protocol was immunoSEQ multiplex PCR, while the TCRdb copy is restricted to in-frame clones and leaves out a portion. This sample carries some 150,000 clones, about three quarters of them seen once, and the ten largest clones take about 3%. The sample taken for sequencing was PBMCs. The receptors were gathered from a man between 40 and 49 years old in good health and CMV-seropositive. The CDR3 runs from the conserved cysteine through the conserved F or W. Each record gives: CDR3 length, D gene, V gene, clone size, J gene, CDR3 protein, CDR3 DNA. A D gene is named only where the DNA matches it firmly. The size entry is marked missing in some rows and otherwise reads once, few, many or a size class.

CDR3 length: 12; D gene: .; V gene: TRBV15; clone size: .; J gene: TRBJ1-2; CDR3 protein: CAVSQRNYGYTF; CDR3 DNA: TGTGCCGTCAGCCAGCGGAACTATGGCTACACCTTC
CDR3 length: 14; D gene: .; V gene: TRBV11-2; clone size: .; J gene: TRBJ2-1; CDR3 protein: CASRPGDVYNEQFF; CDR3 DNA: TGTGCCAGCAGGCCGGGGGATGTCTACAATGAGCAGTTCTTC
CDR3 length: 13; D gene: .; V gene: TRBV11-2; clone size: .; J gene: TRBJ2-5; CDR3 protein: CASSFGPSGTQYF; CDR3 DNA: TGTGCCAGCAGCTTTGGGCCCAGTGGGACCCAGTACTTC
CDR3 length: 14; D gene: TRBD1; V gene: TRBV7-8; clone size: .; J gene: TRBJ1-3; CDR3 protein: CASSWTGAGNTIYF; CDR3 DNA: TGTGCCAGCAGCTGGACAGGGGCTGGAAACACCATATATTTT
CDR3 length: 17; D gene: .; V gene: TRBV19; clone size: few; J gene: TRBJ2-7; CDR3 protein: CASRSGGSFSPTNEQYF; CDR3 DNA: TGTGCCAGCCGGAGCGGAGGATCTTTCTCCCCAACGAACGAGCAGTACTTC
CDR3 length: 15; D gene: .; V gene: TRBV4-3; clone size: .; J gene: TRBJ2-5; CDR3 protein: CASSQDLSQPETQYF; CDR3 DNA: TGCGCCAGCAGCCAAGATTTAAGCCAACCCGAGACCCAGTACTTC
CDR3 length: 14; D gene: TRBD1; V gene: TRBV19; clone size: .; J gene: TRBJ1-1; CDR3 protein: CASNVDRVGTEAFF; CDR3 DNA: TGTGCCAGTAATGTCGACAGGGTTGGAACTGAAGCTTTCTTT
CDR3 length: 14; D gene: TRBD1; V gene: TRBV6-1; clone size: .; J gene: TRBJ1-5; CDR3 protein: CASSEGDSRQPQHF; CDR3 DNA: TGTGCCAGCAGTGAAGGGGACAGTAGGCAGCCCCAGCATTTT
CDR3 length: 15; D gene: .; V gene: TRBV15; clone size: few; J gene: TRBJ1-2; CDR3 protein: CATSSGTGGNYGYTF; CDR3 DNA: TGTGCCACCAGCAGTGGGACGGGGGGAAACTATGGCTACACCTTC
CDR3 length: 15; D gene: .; V gene: TRBV5-8; clone size: .; J gene: TRBJ2-2; CDR3 protein: CASSFSFSNTGELFF; CDR3 DNA: TGTGCCAGCAGCTTTAGCTTTTCGAACACCGGGGAGCTGTTTTTT
CDR3 length: 17; D gene: .; V gene: TRBV18; clone size: .; J gene: TRBJ2-3; CDR3 protein: CASSPPGASVRADTQYF; CDR3 DNA: TGTGCCAGCTCACCACCGGGCGCTAGCGTCAGAGCAGATACGCAGTATTTT
CDR3 length: 14; D gene: TRBD1; V gene: TRBV11-1; clone size: few; J gene: TRBJ1-1; CDR3 protein: CASSDRGRNTEAFF; CDR3 DNA: TGTGCCAGCAGCGACAGGGGCAGGAACACTGAAGCTTTCTTT
CDR3 length: 16; D gene: TRBD2; V gene: TRBV11-2; clone size: .; J gene: TRBJ2-7; CDR3 protein: CASSLLIAGGQDEQYF; CDR3 DNA: TGTGCCAGCAGCTTACTCATCGCGGGAGGGCAGGACGAGCAGTACTTC
CDR3 length: 15; D gene: .; V gene: TRBV27; clone size: .; J gene: TRBJ1-1; CDR3 protein: CASSFWGTLNTEAFF; CDR3 DNA: TGTGCCAGCAGTTTTTGGGGGACTCTGAACACTGAAGCTTTCTTT